One sample yielded the 3 T cell receptor beta chains listed below, sequenced in a study of blood T cell repertoires in COVID-19. Assay used: immunoSEQ multiplex PCR; TCRdb lists only in-frame clones, some missing. The sample records 350,000 to 400,000 clones, 90% being singletons. The source material was peripheral blood. The receptors shown here come from a young man with active or convalescent COVID-19.

In its sample, this clone was seen a few times. The V call is TRBV9, the J call TRBJ1-6; 7 bases are a match to TRBD1. J gave up 7 bases and V 3 bases, and 7 bases lay outside the gene matches. Germline loops: CDR1 SGDLS, CDR2 YYNGEE. The CDR3 has 15 amino acids. The CDR3 sequence is CASSGEGQANSPLHF. The CDR3 coding sequence is TGTGCCAGCAGCGGCGAAGGACAGGCGAATTCACCCCTCCACTTT. Drawing the rest from reference TRBV9 and TRBJ1-6, the complete variable domain is DSGVTQTPKHLITATGQRVTLRCSPRSGDLSVYWYQQSLDQGLQFLIQYYNGEERAKGNILERFSAQQFPDLHSELNLSSLELGDSALYFCASSGEGQANSPLHFGNGTRLTVT.

CDR3 sequence: CASSLAGGTEAFF. CDR3 coding DNA: TGTGCCAGCAGTTTGGCGGGGGGCACTGAAGCTTTCTTT. This chain links TRBV28 with TRBJ1-1; D perhaps matches TRBD1 (5 bases). CDR3 length: 13 residues. The germline V gene has CDR1 MDHEN and CDR2 SYDVKM. V dropped 3 bases and J dropped 4 bases, with 9 bases sitting between them.

The chain carries TRBV6-2 or TRBV6-3 and TRBJ1-5, with TRBD1 matching over 9 bases. The germline V gene encodes CDR1 MNHEY and CDR2 SVGEGT. V dropped 5 bases and J dropped 6; count of bases not matched to a gene: 8. This CDR3 is built from 15 residues. CDR3 in DNA: TGTGCCAGCAGTAAGGGGGACAGGGAAACTCAGCCCCAGCATTTT. Translated: CASSKGDRETQPQHF.